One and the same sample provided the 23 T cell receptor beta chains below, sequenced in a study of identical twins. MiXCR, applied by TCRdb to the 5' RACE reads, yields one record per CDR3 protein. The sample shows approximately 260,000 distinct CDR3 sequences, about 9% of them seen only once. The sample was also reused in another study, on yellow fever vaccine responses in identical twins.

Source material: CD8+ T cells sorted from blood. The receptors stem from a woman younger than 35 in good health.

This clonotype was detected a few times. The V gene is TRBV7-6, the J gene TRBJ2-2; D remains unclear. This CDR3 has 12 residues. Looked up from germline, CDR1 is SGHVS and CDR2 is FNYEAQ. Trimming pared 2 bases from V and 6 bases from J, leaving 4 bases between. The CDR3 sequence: CASSLIPGELFF. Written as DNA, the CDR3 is TGTGCCAGCAGCTTAATCCCCGGGGAGCTGTTTTTT.

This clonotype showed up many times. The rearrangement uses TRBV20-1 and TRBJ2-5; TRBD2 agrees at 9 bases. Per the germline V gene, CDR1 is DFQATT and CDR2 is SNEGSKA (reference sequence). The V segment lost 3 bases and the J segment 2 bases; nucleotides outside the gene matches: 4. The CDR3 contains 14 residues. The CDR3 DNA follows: TGCAGTGCTAGTAGCGGGGGATTTCAAGAGACCCAGTACTTC. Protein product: CSASSGGFQETQYF.

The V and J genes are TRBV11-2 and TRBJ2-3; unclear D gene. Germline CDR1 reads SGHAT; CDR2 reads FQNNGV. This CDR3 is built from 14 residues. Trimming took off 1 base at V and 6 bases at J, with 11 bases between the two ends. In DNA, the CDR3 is TGTGCCAGCAGCTTAGTGTCTAGTACGGATACGCAGTATTTT. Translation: CASSLVSSTDTQYF.

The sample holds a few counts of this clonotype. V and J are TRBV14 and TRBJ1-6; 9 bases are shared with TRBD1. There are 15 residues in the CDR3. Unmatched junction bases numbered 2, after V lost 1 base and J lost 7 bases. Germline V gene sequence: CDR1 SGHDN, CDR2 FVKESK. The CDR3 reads CASSQAGTGNSPLHF. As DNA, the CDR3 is TGTGCCAGCAGCCAAGCCGGGACAGGGAATTCACCCCTCCACTTT.

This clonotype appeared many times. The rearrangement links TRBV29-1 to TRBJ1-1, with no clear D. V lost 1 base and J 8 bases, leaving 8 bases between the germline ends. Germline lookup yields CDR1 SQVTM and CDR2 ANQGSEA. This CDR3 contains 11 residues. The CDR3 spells CSVEGRIEAFF. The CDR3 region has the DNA TGCAGCGTTGAAGGCCGGATAGAAGCTTTCTTT.

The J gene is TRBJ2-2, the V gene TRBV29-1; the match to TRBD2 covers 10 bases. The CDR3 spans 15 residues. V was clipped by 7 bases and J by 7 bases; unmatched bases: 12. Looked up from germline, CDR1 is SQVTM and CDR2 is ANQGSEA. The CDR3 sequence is CSASLAGVGIGELFF. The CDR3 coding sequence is TGCAGCGCCTCGCTAGCGGGAGTTGGGATCGGGGAGCTGTTTTTT.

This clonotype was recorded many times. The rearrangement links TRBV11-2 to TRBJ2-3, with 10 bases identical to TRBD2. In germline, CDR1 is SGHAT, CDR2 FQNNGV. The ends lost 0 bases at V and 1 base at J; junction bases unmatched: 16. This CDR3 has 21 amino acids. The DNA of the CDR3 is TGTGCCAGCAGCTTAGAAGGACTAGCGGTTTGGGACAATTCGCGCACAGATACGCAGTATTTT. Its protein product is CASSLEGLAVWDNSRTDTQYF. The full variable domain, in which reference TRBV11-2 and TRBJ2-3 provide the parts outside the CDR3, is EAGVAQSPRYKIIEKRQSVAFWCNPISGHATLYWYQQILGQGPKLLIQFQNNGVVDDSQLPKDRFSAERLKGVDSTLKIQPAKLEDSAVYLCASSLEGLAVWDNSRTDTQYFGPGTRLTVL.

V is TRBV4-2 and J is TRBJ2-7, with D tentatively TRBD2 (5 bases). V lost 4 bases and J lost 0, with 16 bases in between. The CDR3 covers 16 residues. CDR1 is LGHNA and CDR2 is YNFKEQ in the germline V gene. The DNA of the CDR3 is TGTGCCAGCAGCCCCTGGGGAGCCACAAGCTCCTACGAGCAGTACTTC. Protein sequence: CASSPWGATSSYEQYF.

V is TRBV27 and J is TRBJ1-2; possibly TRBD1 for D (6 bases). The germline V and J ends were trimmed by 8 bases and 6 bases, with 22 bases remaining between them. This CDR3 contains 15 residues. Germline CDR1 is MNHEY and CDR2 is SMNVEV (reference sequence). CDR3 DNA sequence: TGTGCCAGCTCTGGTAGGGGGAGATCCCTGGATGGCTACACCTTC. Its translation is CASSGRGRSLDGYTF.

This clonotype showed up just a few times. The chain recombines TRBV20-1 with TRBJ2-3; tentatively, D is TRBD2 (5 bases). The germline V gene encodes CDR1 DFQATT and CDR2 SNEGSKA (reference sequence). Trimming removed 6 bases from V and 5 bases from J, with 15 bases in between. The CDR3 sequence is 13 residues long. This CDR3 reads CSATDSSLDTQYF. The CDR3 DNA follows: TGCAGTGCCACGGACTCATCCTTAGATACGCAGTATTTT.

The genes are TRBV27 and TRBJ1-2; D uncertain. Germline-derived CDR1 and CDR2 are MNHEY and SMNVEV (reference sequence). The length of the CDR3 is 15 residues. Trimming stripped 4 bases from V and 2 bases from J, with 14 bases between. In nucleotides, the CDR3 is TGTGCCAGCAGTTCCGGGGTCGGGGTGAACTATGGCTACACCTTC. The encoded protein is CASSSGVGVNYGYTF.

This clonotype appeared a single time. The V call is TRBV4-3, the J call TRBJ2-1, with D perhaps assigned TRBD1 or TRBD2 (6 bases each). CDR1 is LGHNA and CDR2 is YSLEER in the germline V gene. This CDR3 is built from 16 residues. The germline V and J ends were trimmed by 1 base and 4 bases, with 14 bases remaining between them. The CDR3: CASSQGRGADYNEQFF. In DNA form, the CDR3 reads TGCGCCAGCAGCCAAGGAAGGGGGGCGGATTACAATGAGCAGTTCTTC.

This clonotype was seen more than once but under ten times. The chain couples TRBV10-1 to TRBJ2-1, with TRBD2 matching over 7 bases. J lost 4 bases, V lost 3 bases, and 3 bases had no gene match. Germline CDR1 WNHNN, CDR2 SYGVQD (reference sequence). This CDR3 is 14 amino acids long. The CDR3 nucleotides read TGCGCCAGCAGTGAAAACGGGAGGTACAATGAGCAGTTCTTC. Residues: CASSENGRYNEQFF.

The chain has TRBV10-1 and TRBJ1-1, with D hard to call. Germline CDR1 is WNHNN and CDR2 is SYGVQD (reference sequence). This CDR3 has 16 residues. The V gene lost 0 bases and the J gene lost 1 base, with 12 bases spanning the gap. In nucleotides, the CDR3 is TGCGCCAGCAGTGAGTCGATTGGGATGGCGAACACTGAAGCTTTCTTT. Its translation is CASSESIGMANTEAFF.

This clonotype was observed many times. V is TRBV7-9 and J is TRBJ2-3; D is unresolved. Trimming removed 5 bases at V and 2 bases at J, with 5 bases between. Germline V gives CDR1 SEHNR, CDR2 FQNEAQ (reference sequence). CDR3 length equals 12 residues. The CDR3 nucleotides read TGTGCCAGCAGCCTGGACACAGATACGCAGTATTTT. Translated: CASSLDTDTQYF.

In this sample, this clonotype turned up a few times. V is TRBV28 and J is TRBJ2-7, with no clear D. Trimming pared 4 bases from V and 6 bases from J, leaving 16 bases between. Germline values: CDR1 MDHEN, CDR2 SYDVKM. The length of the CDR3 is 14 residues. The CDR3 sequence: CASSSHTIMGEQYF. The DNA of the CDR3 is TGTGCCAGCAGTTCCCATACCATAATGGGCGAGCAGTACTTC.

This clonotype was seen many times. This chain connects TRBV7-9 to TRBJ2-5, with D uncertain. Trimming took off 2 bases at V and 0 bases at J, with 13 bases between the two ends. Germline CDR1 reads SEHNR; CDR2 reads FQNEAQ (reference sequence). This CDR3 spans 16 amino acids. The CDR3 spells CASSLSRLVYQETQYF. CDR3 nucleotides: TGTGCCAGCAGCTTATCTCGCTTGGTGTACCAAGAGACCCAGTACTTC. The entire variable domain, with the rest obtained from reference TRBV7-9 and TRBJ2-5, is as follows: DTGVSQNPRHKITKRGQNVTFRCDPISEHNRLYWYRQTLGQGPEFLTYFQNEAQLEKSRLLSDRFSAERPKGSFSTLEIQRTEQGDSAMYLCASSLSRLVYQETQYFGPGTRLLVL.

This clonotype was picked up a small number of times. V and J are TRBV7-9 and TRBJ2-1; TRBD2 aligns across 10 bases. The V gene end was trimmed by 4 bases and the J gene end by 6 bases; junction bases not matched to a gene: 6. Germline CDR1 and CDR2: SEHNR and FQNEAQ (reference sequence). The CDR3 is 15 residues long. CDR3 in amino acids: CASSSAVAGGNEQFF. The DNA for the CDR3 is TGTGCCAGCAGCTCCGCGGTAGCGGGAGGCAATGAGCAGTTCTTC. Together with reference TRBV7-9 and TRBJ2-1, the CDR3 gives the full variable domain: DTGVSQNPRHKITKRGQNVTFRCDPISEHNRLYWYRQTLGQGPEFLTYFQNEAQLEKSRLLSDRFSAERPKGSFSTLEIQRTEQGDSAMYLCASSSAVAGGNEQFFGPGTRLTVL.

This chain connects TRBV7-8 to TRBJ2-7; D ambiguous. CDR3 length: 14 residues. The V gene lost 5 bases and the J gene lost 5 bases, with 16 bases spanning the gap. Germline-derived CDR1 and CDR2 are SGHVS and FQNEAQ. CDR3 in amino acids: CASSLHEVFDEQYF. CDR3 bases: TGTGCCAGCAGCCTGCATGAGGTTTTTGACGAGCAGTACTTC. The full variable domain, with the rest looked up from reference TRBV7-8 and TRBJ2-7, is GAGVSQSPRYKVAKRGQDVALRCDPISGHVSLFWYQQALGQGPEFLTYFQNEAQLDKSGLPSDRFFAERPEGSVSTLKIQRTQQEDSAVYLCASSLHEVFDEQYFGPGTRLTVT.

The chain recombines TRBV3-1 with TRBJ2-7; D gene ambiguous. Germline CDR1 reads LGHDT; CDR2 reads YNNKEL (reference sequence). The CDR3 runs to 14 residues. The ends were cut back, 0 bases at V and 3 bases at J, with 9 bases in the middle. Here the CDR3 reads CASSQDTLIYEQYF. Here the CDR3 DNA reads TGTGCCAGCAGCCAAGATACCTTAATCTACGAGCAGTACTTC.

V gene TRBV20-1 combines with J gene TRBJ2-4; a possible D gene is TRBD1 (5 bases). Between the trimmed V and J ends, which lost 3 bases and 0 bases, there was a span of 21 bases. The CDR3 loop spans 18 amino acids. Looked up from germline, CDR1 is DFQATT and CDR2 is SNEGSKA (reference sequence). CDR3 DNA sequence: TGCAGTGCTAGGGACCCGCCAGACAGCAGGCTAGCCAAAAACATTCAGTACTTC. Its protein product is CSARDPPDSRLAKNIQYF.

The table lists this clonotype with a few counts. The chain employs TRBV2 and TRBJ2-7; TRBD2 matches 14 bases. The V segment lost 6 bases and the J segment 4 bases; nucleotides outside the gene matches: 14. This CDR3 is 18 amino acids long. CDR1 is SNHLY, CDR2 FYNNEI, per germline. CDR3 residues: CASSSGPRTSGGMYEQYF. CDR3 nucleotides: TGTGCCAGCAGCTCGGGACCCAGGACTAGCGGGGGGATGTACGAGCAGTACTTC.

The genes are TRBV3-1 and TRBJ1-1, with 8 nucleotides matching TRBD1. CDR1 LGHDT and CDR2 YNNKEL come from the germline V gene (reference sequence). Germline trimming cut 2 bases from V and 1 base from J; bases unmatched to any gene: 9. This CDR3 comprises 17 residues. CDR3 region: CASSQLTGVVENTEAFF. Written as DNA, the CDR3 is TGTGCCAGCAGCCAACTGACAGGGGTGGTGGAGAACACTGAAGCTTTCTTT.